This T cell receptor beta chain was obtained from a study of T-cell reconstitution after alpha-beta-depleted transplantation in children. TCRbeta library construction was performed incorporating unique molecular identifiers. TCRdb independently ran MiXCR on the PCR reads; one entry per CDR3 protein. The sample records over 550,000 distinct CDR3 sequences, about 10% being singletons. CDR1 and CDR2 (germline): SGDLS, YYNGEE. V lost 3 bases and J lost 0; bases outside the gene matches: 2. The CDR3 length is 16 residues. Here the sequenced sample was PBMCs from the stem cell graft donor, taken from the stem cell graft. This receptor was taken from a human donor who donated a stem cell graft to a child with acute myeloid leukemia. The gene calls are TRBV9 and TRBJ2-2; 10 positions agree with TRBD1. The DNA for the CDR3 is TGTGCCAGCAGCGCCGGACAGGGGGCGAACACCGGGGAGCTGTTTTTT. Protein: CASSAGQGANTGELFF.